The 15 T cell receptor beta chains below all came from one sample that was sequenced in a study of CD8+CD57+ T cells in acquired aplastic anemia. Sequencing involved patients with CD8+CD57+ cell expansion previously shown by flow cytometry. Researchers used genomic DNA as the template to profile TCR beta VDJ and CDR3. One entry per CDR3 protein results from TCRdb running MiXCR on the reads. This table holds approximately 250,000 distinct CDR3 sequences, 82% found once. The sample comprised sorted CD4+, CD8+, or CD8+CD57+ T cells (not recorded which) from PBMCs. These TCRs come from a human donor with aplastic anemia.

Worth noting for this clonotype: A junction end diverges from the germline sequence, so it may reflect a read error. The rearrangement links TRBV7-2 to TRBJ2-5, with D possibly being TRBD2 (6 bases). The germline V gene has CDR1 SGHTA and CDR2 FQGNSA. The CDR3 has 14 amino acids. The CDR3 is CASSIVGTSSYEQF. The CDR3 DNA sequence: TGTGCCAGCAGCATAGTAGGCACTAGCTCCTACGAGCAGTTC.

In this sample, this clonotype turned up once. V is TRBV9 and J is TRBJ1-1; unclear D gene. Germline CDR1 SGDLS, CDR2 YYNGEE. V gave up 3 bases and J gave up 6 bases, with 21 bases separating them. The CDR3 consists of 16 residues. The CDR3 region has the DNA TGTGCCAGCAGCGAAGAGGGCGCCGGGGTTAACTCTGAAGCTTTCTTT. Protein sequence: CASSEEGAGVNSEAFF.

This chain joins TRBV2 and TRBJ2-1; D may match TRBD1 or TRBD2 (6 bases each). Germline-derived CDR1 and CDR2 are SNHLY and FYNNEI. The CDR3 covers 16 residues. Deletions cut 8 bases from V and 12 bases from J, with 29 bases between. The CDR3 DNA follows: TGTGCCAGCGGCGAGGGGGGCGGAGATACGCAGTATGTGCAGTTCTTC. Its protein product is CASGEGGGDTQYVQFF.

This chain uses TRBV15 with TRBJ2-7, with no clear D. Germline CDR1 is LNHNV and CDR2 is YYDKDF (reference sequence). With 1 base removed from V and 8 bases from J, the gap between germline ends came to 15 bases. The CDR3 spans 14 residues. The CDR3 region is CATSRGSEQDKQYF. Written as DNA, the CDR3 is TGTGCCACCAGCAGAGGCAGCGAGCAAGACAAGCAGTACTTC. Together with reference TRBV15 and TRBJ2-7, the CDR3 gives the full variable domain: DAMVIQNPRYQVTQFGKPVTLSCSQTLNHNVMYWYQQKSSQAPKLLFHYYDKDFNNEADTPDNFQSRRPNTSFCFLDIRSPGLGDTAMYLCATSRGSEQDKQYFGPGTRLTVT.

On this clonotype itself: One end of the junction varies from germline; a read error may be responsible. The V gene is TRBV7-9, the J gene TRBJ2-6; perhaps TRBD2 as D (5 bases). The germline V gene has CDR1 SEHNR and CDR2 FQNEAQ (reference sequence). The CDR3 is 16 residues long. The CDR3 reads CAGRLARESQAYVLTF. The CDR3 bases are TGTGCCGGCCGGTTAGCTAGGGAGTCCCAGGCCTACGTCCTGACTTTC.

The chain recombines TRBV15 with TRBJ2-3; 8 bases match TRBD2. CDR3 length: 15 residues. The germline gives CDR1 LNHNV, CDR2 YYDKDF (reference sequence). With V trimmed by 5 bases and J by 4 bases, 8 bases remained unmatched. CDR3 bases: TGTGCCACCAGCTGGACTAGCAGGAGCGCAGATACGCAGTATTTT. Translation: CATSWTSRSADTQYF.

The rearrangement links TRBV7-9 to TRBJ2-5, with D perhaps matching TRBD1 (6 bases). Germline loops: CDR1 SEHNR, CDR2 FQNEAQ (reference sequence). The CDR3 has 13 residues. Trimming shortened V by 5 bases and J by 3 bases, and 10 bases separated the two germline ends. The CDR3 DNA reads as TGTGCCAGCAGCCCCGGGACAAAAGAGACCCAGTACTTC. Protein: CASSPGTKETQYF.

The chain combines TRBV5-6 with TRBJ1-1; D gene uncertain. This CDR3 has 15 amino acids. From germline, CDR1 is SGHDT and CDR2 YYEEEE. The V end was cut by 1 base, the J end by 0 bases, with 10 bases between. CDR3 DNA: TGTGCCAGCAGCTTGAGGGAGGACCTGAACACTGAAGCTTTCTTT. It encodes CASSLREDLNTEAFF.

A few counts support this clonotype. V and J are TRBV7-9 and TRBJ2-7; the match to TRBD1 covers 7 bases. The CDR3 has 11 amino acids. With 6 bases clipped from V and 5 bases from J, the junction kept 1 base outside the gene matches. Germline V gene lookup returns CDR1 SEHNR and CDR2 FQNEAQ (reference sequence). CDR3 sequence (DNA): TGTGCCAGCAGTACAGGGGACGAGCAGTACGTC. Amino acids: CASSTGDEQYV.

This chain uses TRBV7-9 with TRBJ2-7; 10 bases map to TRBD1. The CDR3 loop spans 18 amino acids. The germline V gene encodes CDR1 SEHNR and CDR2 FQNEAQ (reference sequence). With 5 bases clipped from V and 4 bases from J, the junction kept 17 bases outside the gene matches. DNA of the CDR3: TGTGCCAGCAGCCCCGGGACAGGGGATCCCACCGTTTCGTACGAGCAGTACGTC. It specifies CASSPGTGDPTVSYEQYV.

The chain links TRBV7-9 to TRBJ2-1; D might be TRBD2 (6 bases). There are 15 residues in the CDR3. V lost 5 bases, J lost 0 bases, and 11 bases lay in between. CDR1 and CDR2 from the germline V gene are SEHNR and FQNEAQ (reference sequence). The CDR3 spells CASSHTRDSYNEQFF. CDR3 bases: TGTGCCAGCAGCCATACGCGGGACTCCTACAATGAGCAGTTCTTC.

The sample holds one count of this clonotype. The conserved phenylalanine or tryptophan is not found at the CDR3 terminus, so this likely reflects a read error. The chain has TRBV19 and TRBJ2-1; the D call may be TRBD1 or TRBD2 (6 bases each). V gave up 3 bases and J gave up 8 bases, with 20 bases separating them. The CDR3 has 16 amino acids. From germline, CDR1 is LNHDA and CDR2 SQIVND (reference sequence). CDR3 in DNA: TGTGCCAGTAGTATGGGGGGCGGAAACGGTCAGGATGAGCAGTTCGTC. It translates to CASSMGGGNGQDEQFV.

This chain links TRBV11-3 with TRBJ1-2, with TRBD1 identical over 8 bases. Unmatched junction bases numbered 8, after V lost 0 bases and J lost 5 bases. The CDR3 extends over 16 amino acids. Germline lookup yields CDR1 SGHNT and CDR2 YENEEA. DNA for the CDR3: TGTGCCAGCAGCTTAGAGCTGACAGGGGTGAATTATGGCTACACCTTC. As protein: CASSLELTGVNYGYTF.

To note about this clonotype: At one boundary the junction diverges from the germline segment, which might be a read error. The chain combines TRBV7-7 with TRBJ2-3; tentatively, D is TRBD1 (5 bases). CDR1 is SSHAT, CDR2 FNYEAQ, per germline (reference sequence). The CDR3 contains 13 residues. DNA of the CDR3: TGTGCCAGCAGCTTGCAGGGCACAGACACGGAGCAGTTT. Its protein is CASSLQGTDTEQF.

Remarks on this clonotype: The junction does not match germline at one end; this may be a read error. This chain connects TRBV7-2 to TRBJ2-3; TRBD1 is a possible D gene (6 bases). The CDR3 runs 13 residues. Per the germline V gene, CDR1 is SGHTA and CDR2 is FQGNSA. Here the CDR3 DNA reads TGTGCCAGCAGCTTCGGGACAACAGGCACACCAGTTTTT. Amino acid sequence: CASSFGTTGTPVF.